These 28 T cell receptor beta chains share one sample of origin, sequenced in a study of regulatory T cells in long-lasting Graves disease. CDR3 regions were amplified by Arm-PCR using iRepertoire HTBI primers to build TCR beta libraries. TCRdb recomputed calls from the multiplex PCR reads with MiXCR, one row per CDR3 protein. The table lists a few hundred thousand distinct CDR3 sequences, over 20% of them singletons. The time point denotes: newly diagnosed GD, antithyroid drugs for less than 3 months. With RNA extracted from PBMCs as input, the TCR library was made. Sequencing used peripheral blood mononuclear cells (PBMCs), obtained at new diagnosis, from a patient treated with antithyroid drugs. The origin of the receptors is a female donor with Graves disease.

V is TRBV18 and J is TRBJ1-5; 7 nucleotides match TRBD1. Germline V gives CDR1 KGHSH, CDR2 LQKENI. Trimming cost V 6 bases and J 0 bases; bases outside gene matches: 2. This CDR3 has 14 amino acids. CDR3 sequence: CASSTGISNQPQHF. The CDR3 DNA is TGTGCCAGCTCGACAGGGATTAGCAATCAGCCCCAGCATTTT.

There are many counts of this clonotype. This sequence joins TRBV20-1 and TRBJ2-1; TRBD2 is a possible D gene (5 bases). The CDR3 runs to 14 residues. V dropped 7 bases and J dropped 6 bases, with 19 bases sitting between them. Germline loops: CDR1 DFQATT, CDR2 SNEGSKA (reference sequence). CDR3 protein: CSVPRRGKGNEQFF. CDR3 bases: TGCAGTGTTCCCCGCCGGGGTAAGGGCAATGAGCAGTTCTTC.

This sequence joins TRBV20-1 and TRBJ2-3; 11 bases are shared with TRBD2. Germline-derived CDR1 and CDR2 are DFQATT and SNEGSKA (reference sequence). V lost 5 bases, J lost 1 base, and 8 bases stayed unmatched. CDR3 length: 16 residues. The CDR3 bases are TGCAGTGCTGGAGCGCCGGGACTAGCGGGCACAGATACGCAGTATTTT. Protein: CSAGAPGLAGTDTQYF.

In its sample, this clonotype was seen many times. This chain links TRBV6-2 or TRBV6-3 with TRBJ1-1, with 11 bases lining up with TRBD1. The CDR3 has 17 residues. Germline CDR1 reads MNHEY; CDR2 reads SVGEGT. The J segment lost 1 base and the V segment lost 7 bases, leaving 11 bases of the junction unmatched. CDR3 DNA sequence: TGTGCCAGCACCAGGGACAGGGGGAACGCTCAGAACACTGAAGCTTTCTTT. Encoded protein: CASTRDRGNAQNTEAFF.

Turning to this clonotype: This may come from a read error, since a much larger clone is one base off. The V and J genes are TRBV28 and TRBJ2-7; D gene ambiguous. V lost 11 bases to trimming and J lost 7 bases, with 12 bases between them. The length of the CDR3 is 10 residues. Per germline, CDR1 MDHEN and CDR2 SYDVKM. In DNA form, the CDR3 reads TGTGCCGTAAACGAGGTAGAGCAGTACTTC. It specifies CAVNEVEQYF.

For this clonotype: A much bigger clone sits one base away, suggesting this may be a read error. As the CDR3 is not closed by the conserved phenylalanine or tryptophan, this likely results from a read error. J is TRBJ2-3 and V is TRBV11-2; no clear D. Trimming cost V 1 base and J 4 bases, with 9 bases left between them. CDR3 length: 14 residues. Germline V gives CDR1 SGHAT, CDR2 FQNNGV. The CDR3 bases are TGTGCCAGCAGCTTAGTTCGTGGGGCAGATACGCAGTATTAT. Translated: CASSLVRGADTQYY.

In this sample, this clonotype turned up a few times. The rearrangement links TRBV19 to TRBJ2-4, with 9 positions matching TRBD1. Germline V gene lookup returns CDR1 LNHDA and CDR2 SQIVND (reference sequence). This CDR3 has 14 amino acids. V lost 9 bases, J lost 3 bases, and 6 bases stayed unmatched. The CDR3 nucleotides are TGTGCCAGCACCCCGGGACAGGGCAAAAACATTCAGTACTTC. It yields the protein CASTPGQGKNIQYF.

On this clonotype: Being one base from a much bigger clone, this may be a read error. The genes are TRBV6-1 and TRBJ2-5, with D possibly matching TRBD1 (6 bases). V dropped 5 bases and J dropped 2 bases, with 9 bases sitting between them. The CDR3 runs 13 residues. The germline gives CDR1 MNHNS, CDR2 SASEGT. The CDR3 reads CASSIDRQETQYF. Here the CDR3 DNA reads TGTGCCAGCAGTATAGACAGGCAAGAGACCCAGTACTTC.

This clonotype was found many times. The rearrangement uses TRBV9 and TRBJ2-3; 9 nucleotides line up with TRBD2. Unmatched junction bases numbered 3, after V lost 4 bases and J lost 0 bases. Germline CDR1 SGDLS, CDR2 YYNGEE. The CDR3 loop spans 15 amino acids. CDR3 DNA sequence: TGTGCCAGCAGCCCGAGCGGGAGGAGCACAGATACGCAGTATTTT. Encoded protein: CASSPSGRSTDTQYF.

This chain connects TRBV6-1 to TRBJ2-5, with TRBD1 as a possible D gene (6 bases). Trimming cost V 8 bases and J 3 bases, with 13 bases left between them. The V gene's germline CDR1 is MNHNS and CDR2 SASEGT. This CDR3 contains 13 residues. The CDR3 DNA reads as TGTGCCAGCGCCTGGGGGCAAGAAGAGACCCAGTACTTC. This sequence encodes CASAWGQEETQYF.

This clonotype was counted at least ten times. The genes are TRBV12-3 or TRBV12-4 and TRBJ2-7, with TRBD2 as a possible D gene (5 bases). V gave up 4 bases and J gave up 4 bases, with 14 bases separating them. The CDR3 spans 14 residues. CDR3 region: CASSSSGPEYEQYF. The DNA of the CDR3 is TGTGCCAGCAGTTCGAGCGGCCCAGAATACGAGCAGTACTTC.

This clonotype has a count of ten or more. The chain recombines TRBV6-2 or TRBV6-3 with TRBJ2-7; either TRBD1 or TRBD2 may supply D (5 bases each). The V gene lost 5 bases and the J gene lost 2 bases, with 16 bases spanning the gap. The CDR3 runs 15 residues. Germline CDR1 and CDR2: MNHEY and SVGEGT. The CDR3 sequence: CASSPTRPGPYEQYF. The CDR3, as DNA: TGTGCCAGCAGTCCGACAAGACCGGGACCCTACGAGCAGTACTTC.

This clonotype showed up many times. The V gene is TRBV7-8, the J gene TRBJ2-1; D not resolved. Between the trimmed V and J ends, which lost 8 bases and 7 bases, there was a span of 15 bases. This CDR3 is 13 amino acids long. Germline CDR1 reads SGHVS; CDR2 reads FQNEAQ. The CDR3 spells CASFGAMGNEQFF. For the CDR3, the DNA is TGTGCCAGCTTCGGAGCGATGGGGAATGAGCAGTTCTTC.

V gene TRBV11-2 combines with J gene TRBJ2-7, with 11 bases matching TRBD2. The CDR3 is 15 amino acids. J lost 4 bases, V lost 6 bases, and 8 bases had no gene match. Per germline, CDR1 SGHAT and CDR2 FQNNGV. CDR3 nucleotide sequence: TGTGCCAGCAGTTCCACTAGCGGGAGTTGGTACGAGCAGTACTTC. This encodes CASSSTSGSWYEQYF. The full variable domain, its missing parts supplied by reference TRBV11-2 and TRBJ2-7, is EAGVAQSPRYKIIEKRQSVAFWCNPISGHATLYWYQQILGQGPKLLIQFQNNGVVDDSQLPKDRFSAERLKGVDSTLKIQPAKLEDSAVYLCASSSTSGSWYEQYFGPGTRLTVT.

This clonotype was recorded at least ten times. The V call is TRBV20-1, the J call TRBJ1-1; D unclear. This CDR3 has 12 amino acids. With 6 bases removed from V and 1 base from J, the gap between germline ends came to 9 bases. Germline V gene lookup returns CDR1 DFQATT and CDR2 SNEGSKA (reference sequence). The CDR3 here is CSAPKGNTEAFF. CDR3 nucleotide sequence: TGCAGTGCCCCAAAGGGGAACACTGAAGCTTTCTTT.

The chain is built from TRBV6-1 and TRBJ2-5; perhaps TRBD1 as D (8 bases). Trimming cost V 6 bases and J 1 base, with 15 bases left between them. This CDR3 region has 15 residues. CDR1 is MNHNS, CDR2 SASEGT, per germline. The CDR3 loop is CASSHRGGAQETQYF. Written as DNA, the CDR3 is TGTGCCAGCAGCCACAGGGGGGGGGCCCAAGAGACCCAGTACTTC.

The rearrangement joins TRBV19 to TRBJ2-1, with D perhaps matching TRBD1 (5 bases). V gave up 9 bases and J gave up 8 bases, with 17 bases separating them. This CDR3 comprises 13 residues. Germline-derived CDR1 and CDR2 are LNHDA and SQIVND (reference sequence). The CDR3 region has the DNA TGTGCCAGGCAGGGTTTATTGTGCGATGAGCAGTTCTTC. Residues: CARQGLLCDEQFF.

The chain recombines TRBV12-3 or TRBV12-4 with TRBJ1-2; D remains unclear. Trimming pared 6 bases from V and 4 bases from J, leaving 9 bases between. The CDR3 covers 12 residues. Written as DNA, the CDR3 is TGTGCCAGCAGACCCCGGGGCTATGGCTACACCTTC. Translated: CASRPRGYGYTF.

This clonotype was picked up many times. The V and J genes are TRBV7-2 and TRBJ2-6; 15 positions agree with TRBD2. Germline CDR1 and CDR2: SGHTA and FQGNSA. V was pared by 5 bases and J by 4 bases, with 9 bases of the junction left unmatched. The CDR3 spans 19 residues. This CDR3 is CASSAGLAGGSAGANVLTF. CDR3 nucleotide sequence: TGTGCCAGCAGCGCTGGACTAGCGGGGGGGTCGGCCGGGGCCAACGTCCTGACTTTC.

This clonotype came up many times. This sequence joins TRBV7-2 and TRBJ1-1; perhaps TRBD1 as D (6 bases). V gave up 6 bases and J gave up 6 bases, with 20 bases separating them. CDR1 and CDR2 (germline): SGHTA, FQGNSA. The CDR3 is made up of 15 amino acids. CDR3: CASSLLRGARPEAFF. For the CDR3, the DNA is TGTGCCAGCAGTCTGCTGAGGGGGGCGCGACCTGAAGCTTTCTTT.

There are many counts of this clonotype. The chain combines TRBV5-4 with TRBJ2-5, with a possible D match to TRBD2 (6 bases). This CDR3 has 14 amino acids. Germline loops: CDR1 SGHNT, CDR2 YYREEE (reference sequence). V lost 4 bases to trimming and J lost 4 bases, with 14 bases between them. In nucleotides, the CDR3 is TGTGCCAGCAGCCCGGGCGGCGGGGCAGAGACCCAGTACTTC. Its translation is CASSPGGGAETQYF.

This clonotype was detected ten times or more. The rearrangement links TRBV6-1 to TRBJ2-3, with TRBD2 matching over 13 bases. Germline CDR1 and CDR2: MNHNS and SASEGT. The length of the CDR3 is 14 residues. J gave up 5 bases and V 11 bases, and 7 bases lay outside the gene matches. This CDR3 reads CAGRLAGGGDTQYF. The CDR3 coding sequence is TGTGCCGGCCGACTAGCGGGAGGAGGAGATACGCAGTATTTT.

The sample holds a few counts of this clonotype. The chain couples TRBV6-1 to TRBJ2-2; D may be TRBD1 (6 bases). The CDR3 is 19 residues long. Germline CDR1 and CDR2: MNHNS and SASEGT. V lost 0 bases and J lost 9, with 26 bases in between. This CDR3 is CASSEAKRDTPSLRRELFF. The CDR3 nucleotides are TGTGCCAGCAGTGAAGCCAAACGGGACACCCCCTCCCTCCGGAGGGAGCTGTTTTTT.

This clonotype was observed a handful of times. The chain's CDR3 is CASSLGPWTNYGYTF. The CDR3 DNA follows: TGTGCCAGCAGCTTGGGTCCATGGACCAACTATGGCTACACCTTC. The chain joins TRBV5-5 to TRBJ1-2; D is unresolved. The germline gives CDR1 SGHKS, CDR2 YYEKEE (reference sequence). The CDR3 loop spans 15 amino acids. The V gene lost 0 bases and the J gene lost 2 bases, with 11 bases spanning the gap.

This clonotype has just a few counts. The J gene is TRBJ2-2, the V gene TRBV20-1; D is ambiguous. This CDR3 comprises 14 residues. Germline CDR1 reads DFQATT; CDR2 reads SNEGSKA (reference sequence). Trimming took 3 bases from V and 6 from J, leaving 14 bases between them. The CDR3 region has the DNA TGCAGTGCTAGTAAAGGGTTCGGAGCCGGGGAGCTGTTTTTT. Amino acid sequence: CSASKGFGAGELFF.

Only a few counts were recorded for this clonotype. CDR3 DNA sequence: TGTGCCAGCAGCAGGGCACACGGTAATGAAAAACTGTTTTTT. It codes for CASSRAHGNEKLFF. The chain carries TRBV5-6 and TRBJ1-4; no clear D gene. In germline, CDR1 is SGHDT, CDR2 YYEEEE. The germline V and J ends were trimmed by 4 bases and 4 bases, with 11 bases remaining between them. CDR3 size: 14 residues.

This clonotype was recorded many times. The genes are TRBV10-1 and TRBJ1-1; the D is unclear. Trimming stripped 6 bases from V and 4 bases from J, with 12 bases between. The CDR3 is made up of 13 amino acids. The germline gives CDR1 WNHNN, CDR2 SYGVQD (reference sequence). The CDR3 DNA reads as TGCGCCAGCAGCAGCGATGGGGTCACTGAAGCTTTCTTT. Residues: CASSSDGVTEAFF.

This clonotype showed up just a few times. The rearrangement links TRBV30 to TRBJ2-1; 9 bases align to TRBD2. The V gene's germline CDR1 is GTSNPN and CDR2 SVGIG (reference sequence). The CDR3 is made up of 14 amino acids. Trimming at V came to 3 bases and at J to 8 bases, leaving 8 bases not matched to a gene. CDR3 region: CAWSEGLANDEQFF. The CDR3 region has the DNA TGTGCCTGGAGCGAGGGACTAGCAAACGATGAGCAGTTCTTC.